This T cell receptor beta chain was obtained from a study of STAT5B mutations in CD4+ large granular lymphocyte leukemia. CDR3 length: 16 amino acids. In germline, CDR1 is KGHSH, CDR2 LQKENI. Unmatched junction bases numbered 9, after V lost 4 bases and J lost 5 bases. The table lists this clone with a few counts. Sequenced by immunoSEQ multiplex PCR; TCRdb stores in-frame clones only, minus some. The table has 30,000 to 35,000 clones, approximately 80% seen once. Sequencing was performed on CD4+ T cells from blood buffy coats. The source is a human donor in good health. This chain connects TRBV18 to TRBJ1-5, with 9 bases that match TRBD1. CDR3 DNA sequence: TGTGCCAGCTCACTCGGGACAGGGCGGCTTGATCAGCCCCAGCATTTT. It translates to CASSLGTGRLDQPQHF.